The 13 T cell receptor beta chains given below trace back to one sample, sequenced in a study of T-cell reconstitution after alpha-beta-depleted transplantation in children. The authors prepared the TCRbeta library with unique molecular identifiers. TCRdb reanalysed the PCR reads using MiXCR and keeps one entry per CDR3 protein. This repertoire shows about 600,000 distinct CDR3 sequences, approximately 12% found once; its top ten account for over 2%. The source material was PBMCs, mostly from graft donor cells, sampled 360 days after TCRalphabeta/CD19-depleted stem cell transplant. The receptors originated from a male patient aged 10 to 17 who had a stem cell transplant for acute myeloid leukemia, so the T cells may come from the graft donor.

This clonotype was counted at least ten times. V gene TRBV25-1 combines with J gene TRBJ2-1; D possibly matches TRBD1 or TRBD2 (5 bases each). The V and J ends lost 0 bases and 6 bases respectively, with 18 bases between them. This CDR3 is 17 amino acids long. Germline V lookup: CDR1 MGHDK, CDR2 SYGVNS. The CDR3 coding sequence is TGTGCCAGCAGTGAATACCATGTCGGGGCGGCGTCCAATGAGCAGTTCTTC. Protein product: CASSEYHVGAASNEQFF.

V and J are TRBV7-3 and TRBJ2-7, with no clear D. The V gene's germline CDR1 is SGHTA and CDR2 FQGTGA. V lost 6 bases, J lost 7 bases, and 13 bases lay in between. This CDR3 comprises 12 residues. The CDR3 DNA reads as TGTGCCAGCAGAGATCCCCCCTGGGAGCAGTACTTC. This gives the protein CASRDPPWEQYF.

V is TRBV7-8 and J is TRBJ1-5; D may be TRBD1 (5 bases). Germline assignment: CDR1 SGHVS and CDR2 FQNEAQ. This CDR3 has 16 residues. Trimming shortened V by 1 base and J by 5 bases, and 15 bases separated the two germline ends. The DNA for the CDR3 is TGTGCCAGCAGCTTAGGGGGGTTGGGAGGGGATCAGCCCCAGCATTTT. It codes for CASSLGGLGGDQPQHF.

The chain couples TRBV6-2 or TRBV6-3 to TRBJ2-5, with D tentatively TRBD1 or TRBD2 (5 bases each). Trimming stripped 7 bases from V and 2 bases from J, with 11 bases between. Looked up from germline, CDR1 is MNHEY and CDR2 is SVGEGT. The CDR3 runs to 13 residues. The CDR3 here is CASTGTSQETQYF. The CDR3 DNA reads as TGTGCCAGCACCGGGACCTCTCAAGAGACCCAGTACTTC.

This clonotype was observed a few times. The chain carries TRBV29-1 and TRBJ2-5; TRBD2 matches at 8 bases. The CDR3 sequence is 13 residues long. V shed 4 bases, J shed 4 bases, and the junction held 5 bases outside the gene matches. Germline V gene sequence: CDR1 SQVTM, CDR2 ANQGSEA. The CDR3 reads CSVGGGTSETQYF. CDR3 nucleotide sequence: TGCAGCGTTGGCGGGGGGACATCAGAGACCCAGTACTTC.

This rearrangement joins TRBV18 to TRBJ2-7; D is unresolved. CDR1 and CDR2 from the germline V gene are KGHSH and LQKENI. This CDR3 has 15 amino acids. Trimming pared 2 bases from V and 2 bases from J, leaving 13 bases between. The CDR3 sequence is CASSPGSSPPYEQYF. CDR3 in DNA: TGTGCCAGCTCACCAGGTAGCTCCCCTCCCTACGAGCAGTACTTC.

This clonotype was observed a handful of times. The chain has TRBV12-3 or TRBV12-4 and TRBJ2-6, with 7 bases fitting TRBD1. The CDR3 length is 17 residues. V gave up 7 bases and J gave up 0 bases; unmatched junction bases: 9. CDR3 DNA: TGTGCCAGCACTCGACCGACAGGGTTCTCTGGGGCCAACGTCCTGACTTTC. This encodes CASTRPTGFSGANVLTF.

The chain recombines TRBV20-1 with TRBJ2-4, with D uncertain. V was shortened by 1 base and J by 3 bases, with 10 bases between the two germline ends. The germline CDR1 and CDR2 sequences are DFQATT and SNEGSKA (reference sequence). This CDR3 contains 14 residues. The CDR3 DNA follows: TGCAGTGCTAGAGTGGGATCTGGCAAAAACATTCAGTACTTC. Its protein is CSARVGSGKNIQYF.

The chain couples TRBV28 to TRBJ2-6; no clear D. The CDR3 runs 19 residues. V lost 3 bases, J lost 3 bases, and 21 bases lay in between. Germline values: CDR1 MDHEN, CDR2 SYDVKM. Here the CDR3 DNA reads TGTGCCAGCAGTTTTTGGGCTTTTCGGGTTGGTGGTGGGGCCAACGTCCTGACTTTC. It is translated as CASSFWAFRVGGGANVLTF.

This chain links TRBV7-8 with TRBJ2-1, with unresolved D. Germline CDR1 reads SGHVS; CDR2 reads FQNEAQ. The CDR3 extends over 14 amino acids. The germline V and J ends were trimmed by 6 bases and 4 bases, with 13 bases remaining between them. The CDR3 bases are TGTGCCAGCAGTCACATCCTCTCTTACAATGAGCAGTTCTTC. Translated: CASSHILSYNEQFF.

This clonotype was counted a few times. This chain connects TRBV12-3 or TRBV12-4 to TRBJ2-4; D uncertain. Trimming left V 3 bases short and J 7 bases short, with 7 bases between. This CDR3 comprises 12 residues. Here the CDR3 reads CASSFDANIQYF. The CDR3 DNA follows: TGTGCCAGCAGTTTTGATGCTAACATTCAGTACTTC.

The chain employs TRBV6-5 and TRBJ2-3; D tentatively reads TRBD1 or TRBD2 (6 bases each). Germline lookup yields CDR1 MNHEY and CDR2 SVGAGI. V shed 0 bases and J shed 6 bases, with 19 bases lying between them. This CDR3 spans 17 amino acids. The CDR3 region has the DNA TGTGCCAGCAGTTACTCTCCGGTCGGGGGCGCATCGGATACGCAGTATTTT. As protein: CASSYSPVGGASDTQYF.

The chain is built from TRBV4-3 and TRBJ2-7; possibly TRBD2 for D (6 bases). Between the trimmed V and J ends, which lost 0 bases and 1 base, there was a span of 16 bases. CDR3 length: 17 residues. Germline loops: CDR1 LGHNA, CDR2 YSLEER. The chain's CDR3 is CASSQDVGGRLSYEQYF. The CDR3 DNA sequence: TGCGCCAGCAGCCAAGATGTGGGGGGAAGGCTATCCTACGAGCAGTACTTC.